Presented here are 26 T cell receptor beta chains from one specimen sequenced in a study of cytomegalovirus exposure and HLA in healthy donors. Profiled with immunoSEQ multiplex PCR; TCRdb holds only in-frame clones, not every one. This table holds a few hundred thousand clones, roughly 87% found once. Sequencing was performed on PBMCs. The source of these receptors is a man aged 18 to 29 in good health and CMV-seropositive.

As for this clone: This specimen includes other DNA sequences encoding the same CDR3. The CDR3 loop reads CASSLGQGDGYTF. CDR3 sequence (DNA): TGTGCCAGCAGCTTAGGGCAGGGAGATGGCTACACCTTC. The chain joins TRBV7-9 to TRBJ1-2, with TRBD1 as a possible D gene (5 bases). The V and J ends lost 1 base and 6 bases respectively, with 9 bases between them. CDR1 is SEHNR and CDR2 is FQNEAQ in the germline V gene (reference sequence). CDR3 length equals 13 residues.

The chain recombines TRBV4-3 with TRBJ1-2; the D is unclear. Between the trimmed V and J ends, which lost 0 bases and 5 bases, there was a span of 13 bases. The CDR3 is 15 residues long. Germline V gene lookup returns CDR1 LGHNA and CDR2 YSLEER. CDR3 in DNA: TGCGCCAGCAGCCAAGATTATACAGATCGGTATGGCTACACCTTC. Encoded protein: CASSQDYTDRYGYTF.

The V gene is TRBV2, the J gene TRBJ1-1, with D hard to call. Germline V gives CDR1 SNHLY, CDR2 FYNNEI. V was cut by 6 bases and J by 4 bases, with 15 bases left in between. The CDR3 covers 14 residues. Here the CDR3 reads CASRVYRQFTEAFF. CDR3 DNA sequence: TGTGCCAGCAGAGTCTACCGACAATTCACTGAAGCTTTCTTT.

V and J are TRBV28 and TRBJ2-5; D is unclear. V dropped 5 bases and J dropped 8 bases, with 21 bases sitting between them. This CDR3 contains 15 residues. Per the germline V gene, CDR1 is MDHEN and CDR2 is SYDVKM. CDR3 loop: CASSPPGSRDRTQYF. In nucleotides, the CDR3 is TGTGCCAGCAGTCCCCCCGGCAGCCGCGATCGAACCCAGTACTTC. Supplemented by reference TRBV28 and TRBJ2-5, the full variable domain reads DVKVTQSSRYLVKRTGEKVFLECVQDMDHENMFWYRQDPGLGLRLIYFSYDVKMKEKGDIPEGYSVSREKKERFSLILESASTNQTSMYLCASSPPGSRDRTQYFGPGTRLLVL.

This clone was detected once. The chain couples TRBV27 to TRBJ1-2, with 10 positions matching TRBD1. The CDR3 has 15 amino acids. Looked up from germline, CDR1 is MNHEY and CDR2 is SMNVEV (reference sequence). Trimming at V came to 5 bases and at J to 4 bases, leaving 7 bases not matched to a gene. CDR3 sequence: CASSPRQGAGYGYTF. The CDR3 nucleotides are TGTGCCAGCAGTCCAAGACAGGGGGCAGGCTATGGCTACACCTTC.

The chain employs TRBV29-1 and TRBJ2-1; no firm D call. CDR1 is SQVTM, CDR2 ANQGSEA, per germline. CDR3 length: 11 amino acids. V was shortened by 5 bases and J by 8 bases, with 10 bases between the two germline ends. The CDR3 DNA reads TGCAGCGTTCTTTGGAGAGATGAGCAGTTCTTC. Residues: CSVLWRDEQFF.

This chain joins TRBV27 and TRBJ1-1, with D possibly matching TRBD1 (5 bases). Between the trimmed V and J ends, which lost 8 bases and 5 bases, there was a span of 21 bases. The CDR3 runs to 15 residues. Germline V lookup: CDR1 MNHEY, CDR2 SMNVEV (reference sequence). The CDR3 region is CASSISGNYLTEAFF. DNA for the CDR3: TGTGCCAGCTCCATCTCAGGGAATTACCTTACTGAAGCTTTCTTT.

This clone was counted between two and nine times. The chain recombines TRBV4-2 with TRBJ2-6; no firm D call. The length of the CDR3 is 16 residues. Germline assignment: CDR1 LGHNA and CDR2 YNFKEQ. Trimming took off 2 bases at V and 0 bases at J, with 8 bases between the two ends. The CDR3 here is CASSQHVRSGANVLTF. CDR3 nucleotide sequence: TGTGCCAGCAGCCAACACGTGCGCTCTGGGGCCAACGTCCTGACTTTC.

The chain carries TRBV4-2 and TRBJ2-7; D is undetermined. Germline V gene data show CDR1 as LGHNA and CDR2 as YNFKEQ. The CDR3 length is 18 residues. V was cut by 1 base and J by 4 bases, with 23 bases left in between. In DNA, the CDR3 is TGTGCCAGCAGCCAAGTCCAAAACAGAGGACCGCAGGCGTACGAGCAGTACTTC. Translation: CASSQVQNRGPQAYEQYF.

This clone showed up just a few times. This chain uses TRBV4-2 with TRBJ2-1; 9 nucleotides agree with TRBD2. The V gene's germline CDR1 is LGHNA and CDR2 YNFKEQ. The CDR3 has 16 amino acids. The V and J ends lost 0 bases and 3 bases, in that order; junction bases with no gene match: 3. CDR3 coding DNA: TGTGCCAGCAGCCAAGATGAGACTAGCGGCTACAATGAGCAGTTCTTC. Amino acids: CASSQDETSGYNEQFF.

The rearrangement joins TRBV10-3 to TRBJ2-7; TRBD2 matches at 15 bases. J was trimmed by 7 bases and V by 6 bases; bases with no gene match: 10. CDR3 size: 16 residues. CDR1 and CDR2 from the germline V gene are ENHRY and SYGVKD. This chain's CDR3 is CAIRNGLAGGPGEQYF. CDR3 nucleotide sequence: TGTGCCATCAGGAATGGACTAGCGGGAGGGCCTGGTGAGCAGTACTTC.

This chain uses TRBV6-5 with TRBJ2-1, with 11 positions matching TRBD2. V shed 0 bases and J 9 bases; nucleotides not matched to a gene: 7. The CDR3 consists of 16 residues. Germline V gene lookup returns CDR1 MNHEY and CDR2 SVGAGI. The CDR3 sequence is CASSYSGLAGGGEQFF. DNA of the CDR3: TGTGCCAGCAGTTACTCGGGCCTAGCGGGAGGCGGTGAGCAGTTCTTC.

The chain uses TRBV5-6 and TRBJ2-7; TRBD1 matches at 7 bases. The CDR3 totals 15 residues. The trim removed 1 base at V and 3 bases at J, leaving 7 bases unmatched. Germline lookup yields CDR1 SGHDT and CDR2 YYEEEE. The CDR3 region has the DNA TGTGCCAGCAGCTTGTCCGGGACAGTGAGCTACGAGCAGTACTTC. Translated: CASSLSGTVSYEQYF. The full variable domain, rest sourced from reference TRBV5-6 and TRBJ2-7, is DAGVTQSPTHLIKTRGQQVTLRCSPKSGHDTVSWYQQALGQGPQFIFQYYEEEERQRGNFPDRFSGHQFPNYSSELNVNALLLGDSALYLCASSLSGTVSYEQYFGPGTRLTVT.

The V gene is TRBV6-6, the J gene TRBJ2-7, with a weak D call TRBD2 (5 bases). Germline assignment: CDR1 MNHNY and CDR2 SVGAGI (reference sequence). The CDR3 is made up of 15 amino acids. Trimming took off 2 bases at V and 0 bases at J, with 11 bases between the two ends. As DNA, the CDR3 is TGTGCCAGCAGTTACCCAGCGGCGAGCTCCTACGAGCAGTACTTC. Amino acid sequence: CASSYPAASSYEQYF.

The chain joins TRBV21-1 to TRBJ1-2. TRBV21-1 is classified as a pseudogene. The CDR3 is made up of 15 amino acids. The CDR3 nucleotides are TGTGCCAGCAGCAAACGAGCCACCCTTCCCTCGGGCTACACCTTC. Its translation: CASSKRATLPSGYTF.

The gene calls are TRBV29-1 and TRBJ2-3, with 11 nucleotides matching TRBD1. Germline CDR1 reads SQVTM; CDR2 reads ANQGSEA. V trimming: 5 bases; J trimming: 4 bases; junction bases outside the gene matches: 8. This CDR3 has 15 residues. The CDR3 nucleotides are TGCAGCGTTATGGGACAGGGGGATCCCCCAGATACGCAGTATTTT. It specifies CSVMGQGDPPDTQYF.

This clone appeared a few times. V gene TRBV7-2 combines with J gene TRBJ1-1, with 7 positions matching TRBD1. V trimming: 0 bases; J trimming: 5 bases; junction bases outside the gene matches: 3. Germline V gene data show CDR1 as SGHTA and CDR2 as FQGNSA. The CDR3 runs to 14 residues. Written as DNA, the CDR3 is TGTGCCAGCAGCTTAGCAGGGGGCGAAACTGAAGCTTTCTTT. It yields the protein CASSLAGGETEAFF.

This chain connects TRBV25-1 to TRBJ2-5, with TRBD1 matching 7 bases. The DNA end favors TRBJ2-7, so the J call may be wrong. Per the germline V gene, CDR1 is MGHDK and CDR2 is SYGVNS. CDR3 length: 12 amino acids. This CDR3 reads CASSRDSYEQYF. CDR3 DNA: TGTGCCAGCAGCCGGGACAGCTACGAGCAGTACTTC.

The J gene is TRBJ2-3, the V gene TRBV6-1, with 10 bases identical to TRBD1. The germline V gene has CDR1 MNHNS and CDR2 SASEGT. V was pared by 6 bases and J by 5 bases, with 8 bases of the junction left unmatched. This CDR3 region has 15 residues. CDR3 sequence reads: CASSHDRGQVDTQYF. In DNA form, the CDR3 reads TGTGCCAGCAGCCATGACAGGGGGCAAGTAGATACGCAGTATTTT.

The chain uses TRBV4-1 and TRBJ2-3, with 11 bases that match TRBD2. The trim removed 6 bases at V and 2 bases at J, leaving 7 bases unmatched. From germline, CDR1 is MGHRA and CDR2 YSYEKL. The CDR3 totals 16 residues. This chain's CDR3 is CASRQPTSGNTDTQYF. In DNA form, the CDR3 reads TGCGCCAGCAGACAACCGACTAGCGGGAACACAGATACGCAGTATTTT.

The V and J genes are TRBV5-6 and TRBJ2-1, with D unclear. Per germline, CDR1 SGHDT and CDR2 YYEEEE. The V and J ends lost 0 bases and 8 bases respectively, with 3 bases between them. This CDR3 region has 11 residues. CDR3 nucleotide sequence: TGTGCCAGCAGCTTGGTTGATGAGCAGTTCTTC. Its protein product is CASSLVDEQFF.

CDR3 sequence: CASTRTRGGELFF. The CDR3 nucleotides are TGTGCCAGCACCAGGACTAGGGGCGGGGAGCTGTTTTTT. V is TRBV2 and J is TRBJ2-2; 7 bases line up with TRBD2. With 7 bases clipped from V and 7 bases from J, the junction kept 6 bases outside the gene matches. CDR1 and CDR2 (germline): SNHLY, FYNNEI. This CDR3 contains 13 residues.

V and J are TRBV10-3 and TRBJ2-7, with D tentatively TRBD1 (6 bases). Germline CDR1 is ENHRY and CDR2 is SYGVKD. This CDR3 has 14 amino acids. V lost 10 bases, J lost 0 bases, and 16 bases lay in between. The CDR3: CATTTGPNSYEQYF. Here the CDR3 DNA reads TGTGCCACCACGACAGGCCCTAACTCCTACGAGCAGTACTTC.

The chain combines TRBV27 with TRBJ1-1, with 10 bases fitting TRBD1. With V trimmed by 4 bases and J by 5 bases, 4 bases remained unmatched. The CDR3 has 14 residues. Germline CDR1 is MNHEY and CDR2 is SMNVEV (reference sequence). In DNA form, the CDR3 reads TGTGCCAGCAGTTCGGGACAGGGGTGGACTGAAGCTTTCTTT. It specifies CASSSGQGWTEAFF.

CDR3 bases: TGTGCCAGCAGTGAAACAGCTCTGGATACGCAGTATTTT. Protein sequence: CASSETALDTQYF. This rearrangement joins TRBV6-1 to TRBJ2-3; D is unresolved. The V gene lost 2 bases and the J gene lost 6 bases, with 9 bases spanning the gap. This CDR3 is built from 13 residues. Germline V lookup: CDR1 MNHNS, CDR2 SASEGT.

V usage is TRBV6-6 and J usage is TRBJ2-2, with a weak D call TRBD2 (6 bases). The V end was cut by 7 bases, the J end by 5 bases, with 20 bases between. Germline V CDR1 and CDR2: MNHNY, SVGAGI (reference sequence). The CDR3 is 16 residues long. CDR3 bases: TGTGCCAGCAAGAGTACGGGGGTCGGCCCGACCGGGGAGCTGTTTTTT. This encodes CASKSTGVGPTGELFF.